One and the same sample provided the 10 T cell receptor beta chains below, sequenced in a study of blood T cell repertoires in COVID-19. The method was immunoSEQ multiplex PCR; TCRdb's version includes in-frame clones alone and lacks a portion of them. The table records some 260,000 clones, approximately 88% of them present only once. The sample was peripheral blood. All receptors come from a woman aged 70-85 years with COVID-19, enrolled during active disease.

In its sample, this clone was seen once. This sequence joins TRBV5-1 and TRBJ1-2; possible D gene TRBD1, 5 bases. The V gene lost 0 bases and the J gene lost 2 bases, with 20 bases spanning the gap. This CDR3 region has 18 residues. The germline V gene has CDR1 SGHRS and CDR2 YFSETQ. The CDR3 sequence is CASSLGSRGEPGNYGYTF. The CDR3 DNA reads TGCGCCAGCAGCTTGGGTAGTCGGGGGGAGCCAGGAAACTATGGCTACACCTTC.

As DNA, the CDR3 is TGTGCCAGCAGTTTACCCAGGGTCTCTGGAAACACCATATATTTT. Protein product: CASSLPRVSGNTIYF. This rearrangement joins TRBV28 to TRBJ1-3, with D possibly being TRBD1 (5 bases). The CDR3 extends over 15 amino acids. Germline loops: CDR1 MDHEN, CDR2 SYDVKM. V lost 2 bases to trimming and J lost 0 bases, with 8 bases between them.

As DNA, the CDR3 is TGCGCCAGCAGCCAAGGGCAGTGGGCTTTCTTT. Protein product: CASSQGQWAFF. This chain connects TRBV4-3 to TRBJ1-1; no firm D call. The CDR3 extends over 11 amino acids. The ends were cut back, 1 base at V and 11 bases at J, with 8 bases in the middle. Germline V gene sequence: CDR1 LGHNA, CDR2 YSLEER.

The chain joins TRBV7-3 to TRBJ2-1, with 7 bases identical to TRBD2. V lost 2 bases, J lost 5 bases, and 6 bases stayed unmatched. The CDR3 has 15 residues. The germline gives CDR1 SGHTA, CDR2 FQGTGA. The DNA of the CDR3 is TGTGCCAGCAGCTTAGGGAGGGTAGGGGACAATGAGCAGTTCTTC. As protein: CASSLGRVGDNEQFF.

V is TRBV10-3 and J is TRBJ2-7; 9 nucleotides agree with TRBD1. CDR3 length equals 16 residues. Trimming cost V 0 bases and J 6 bases; bases outside gene matches: 9. Germline values: CDR1 ENHRY, CDR2 SYGVKD. CDR3 DNA: TGTGCCATCAGTGAGTCGACGAGGACAGGGGCGGCCGAGCAGTACTTC. Its protein product is CAISESTRTGAAEQYF.

The chain uses TRBV6-4 and TRBJ1-6, with TRBD1 identical over 8 bases. Trimming at V came to 6 bases and at J to 7 bases, leaving 8 bases not matched to a gene. Germline V lookup: CDR1 MRHNA, CDR2 SNTAGT. The CDR3 runs 15 residues. The CDR3 here is CASREHGQGNSPLHF. The CDR3 DNA sequence: TGTGCCAGCAGAGAACATGGACAGGGAAATTCACCCCTCCACTTT.

The V gene is TRBV30, the J gene TRBJ2-1; D is perhaps TRBD2 (6 bases). V was clipped by 0 bases and J by 0 bases, with 6 bases between them. Germline V gene sequence: CDR1 GTSNPN, CDR2 SVGIG (reference sequence). The CDR3 is 14 residues long. The CDR3 DNA reads as TGTGCCTGGAGTGTCGGGGGCTCCTACAATGAGCAGTTCTTC. Its translation is CAWSVGGSYNEQFF.

The V and J genes are TRBV6-4 and TRBJ1-2, with unresolved D. This CDR3 comprises 14 residues. The germline CDR1 and CDR2 sequences are MRHNA and SNTAGT. V was trimmed by 10 bases and J by 4 bases, leaving 19 bases between them. The CDR3 bases are TGTGCCAACAAGATGAGGGCTTTATTCTATGGCTACACCTTC. This gives the protein CANKMRALFYGYTF.

CDR3 amino acids: CSAGQGIGQPQHF. The CDR3 DNA is TGCAGCGCTGGACAGGGCATCGGTCAGCCCCAGCATTTT. The chain is built from TRBV29-1 and TRBJ1-5; 8 bases map to TRBD1. The CDR3 has 13 residues. Germline values: CDR1 SQVTM, CDR2 ANQGSEA. Losses at the gene ends were 7 bases for V and 6 bases for J; bases not matched to a gene: 8. Complete variable domain (other parts from reference TRBV29-1 and TRBJ1-5): SAVISQKPSRDICQRGTSLTIQCQVDSQVTMMFWYRQQPGQSLTLIATANQGSEATYESGFVIDKFPISRPNLTFSTLTVSNMSPEDSSIYLCSAGQGIGQPQHFGDGTRLSIL.

J is TRBJ2-4 and V is TRBV19; 7 bases fit TRBD1. The CDR3 is 15 residues long. CDR1 is LNHDA and CDR2 is SQIVND in the germline V gene (reference sequence). V lost 5 bases and J lost 15; bases outside the gene matches: 19. This chain's CDR3 is CASSPDPLPDRARYF. CDR3 bases: TGTGCCAGTAGTCCGGACCCACTTCCTGACAGGGCAAGGTACTTC.